A selection of T cell receptor beta chains follows, all from one sample in a study of T cells in Graves' hyperthyroidism and ophthalmopathy. Each CDR3 protein is one row after TCRdb ran MiXCR on the multiplex PCR reads. The sample shows around 350,000 distinct CDR3 sequences, approximately 25% of them seen only once. The sample comprised blood. These receptors came from a man between 45 and 60 years old with Graves' hyperthyroidism. The conserved cysteine and the conserved F or W are not part of the CDR3 here. Each record gives: J gene, V gene, clone size, CDR3 protein. Part of the rows lack a size; the others show once, few, many or a class for expanded clones.

j_gene: TRBJ1-1
v_gene: TRBV28
abundance: few
CDR3aa: ASSSGGRNTEAF

j_gene: TRBJ2-1
v_gene: TRBV2
abundance: .
CDR3aa: ASRPLGQGGVEQF

j_gene: TRBJ1-2
v_gene: TRBV7-2
abundance: few
CDR3aa: ASSLLGGRSGGYT

j_gene: TRBJ2-3
v_gene: TRBV19
abundance: .
CDR3aa: ASSPGAQADTQY

j_gene: TRBJ2-1
v_gene: TRBV7-9
abundance: few
CDR3aa: ASSLGPQGSRF

j_gene: TRBJ1-2
v_gene: TRBV5-1
abundance: .
CDR3aa: ASSRTAEDYGYT

j_gene: TRBJ2-5
v_gene: TRBV2
abundance: .
CDR3aa: ASSDAGQEETQY

j_gene: TRBJ2-7
v_gene: TRBV28
abundance: many
CDR3aa: ASGLREQY

j_gene: TRBJ2-1
v_gene: TRBV12-5
abundance: .
CDR3aa: ASGLVPLDPGGVWDEQF

j_gene: TRBJ1-1
v_gene: TRBV27
abundance: many
CDR3aa: ASSLNRDSRAF

j_gene: TRBJ2-7
v_gene: TRBV18
abundance: .
CDR3aa: ASSPLVPGQGSYEQY

j_gene: TRBJ1-1
v_gene: TRBV6-1
abundance: many
CDR3aa: ASSFGTANTEAF

j_gene: TRBJ2-7
v_gene: TRBV2
abundance: .
CDR3aa: ASVPGQGFTGEQY

j_gene: TRBJ2-3
v_gene: TRBV10-1
abundance: .
CDR3aa: ASSEQGPSTDTQY

j_gene: TRBJ2-5
v_gene: TRBV3-1
abundance: .
CDR3aa: ASSQSDGTSVKETQY

j_gene: TRBJ2-1
v_gene: TRBV12-3/TRBV12-4
abundance: .
CDR3aa: ASRPTSGLAGGPNNEQF

j_gene: TRBJ2-3
v_gene: TRBV7-9
abundance: few
CDR3aa: ASSSHSTDTQY

j_gene: TRBJ1-2
v_gene: TRBV5-1
abundance: .
CDR3aa: ASAIQDSSSGYT

j_gene: TRBJ2-1
v_gene: TRBV7-3
abundance: .
CDR3aa: ASTPGLGGSYNEQF

j_gene: TRBJ2-7
v_gene: TRBV7-6
abundance: .
CDR3aa: ASSLEVQAYEQY

j_gene: TRBJ1-1
v_gene: TRBV3-1
abundance: many
CDR3aa: ASSQDYRALTEAF

j_gene: TRBJ1-1
v_gene: TRBV3-1
abundance: many
CDR3aa: ASSPILGLGASEAF

j_gene: TRBJ1-1
v_gene: TRBV3-1
abundance: many
CDR3aa: ASTSRGRLNTEAF

j_gene: TRBJ2-3
v_gene: TRBV24-1
abundance: few
CDR3aa: ATSDSPAFRQY

j_gene: TRBJ2-2
v_gene: TRBV13
abundance: .
CDR3aa: ASSLWTVDTGELF

j_gene: TRBJ1-2
v_gene: TRBV27
abundance: many
CDR3aa: ASSLWPGGADGYT

j_gene: TRBJ1-2
v_gene: TRBV2
abundance: many
CDR3aa: ASSSDSDYGYT

j_gene: TRBJ2-5
v_gene: TRBV20-1
abundance: .
CDR3aa: SAREFPQQGWVRETQY

j_gene: TRBJ1-2
v_gene: TRBV5-6
abundance: .
CDR3aa: ASSSLTGTGVRSYGYT

j_gene: TRBJ2-3
v_gene: TRBV6-1
abundance: .
CDR3aa: ASRTPRDGGSDTQY

j_gene: TRBJ1-2
v_gene: TRBV6-1
abundance: .
CDR3aa: ASRAGTGATTWDYGYT

j_gene: TRBJ1-5
v_gene: TRBV4-1
abundance: few
CDR3aa: ASSLKQGSNQPQH

j_gene: TRBJ2-5
v_gene: TRBV15
abundance: few
CDR3aa: ATSRGRDRALETQY

j_gene: TRBJ1-5
v_gene: TRBV28
abundance: .
CDR3aa: ASSFQGNRGQPQH

j_gene: TRBJ2-5
v_gene: TRBV9
abundance: few
CDR3aa: ASSVALGTEETQY

j_gene: TRBJ1-2
v_gene: TRBV2
abundance: many
CDR3aa: ASSEGRALSGYT

j_gene: TRBJ2-5
v_gene: TRBV9
abundance: .
CDR3aa: ASSVRLGETQY

j_gene: TRBJ2-7
v_gene: TRBV27
abundance: .
CDR3aa: ASSLIPGTGTYEQY

j_gene: TRBJ2-1
v_gene: TRBV24-1
abundance: .
CDR3aa: ATSDFKQGQGGDEQF

j_gene: TRBJ2-7
v_gene: TRBV2
abundance: .
CDR3aa: ASSSGLGEVQY

j_gene: TRBJ1-3
v_gene: TRBV4-1
abundance: .
CDR3aa: ASSQADSGNTIY

j_gene: TRBJ1-6
v_gene: TRBV6-1
abundance: few
CDR3aa: ASSEADNSPLH

j_gene: TRBJ2-5
v_gene: TRBV3-1
abundance: .
CDR3aa: ASGTETQY

j_gene: TRBJ2-4
v_gene: TRBV5-1
abundance: few
CDR3aa: ASRPSGVAKNIQY

j_gene: TRBJ2-2
v_gene: TRBV7-9
abundance: .
CDR3aa: ASRPRGVNTGELF

j_gene: TRBJ2-1
v_gene: TRBV28
abundance: many
CDR3aa: ASSTLGTGGYNEQF

j_gene: TRBJ2-1
v_gene: TRBV3-1
abundance: .
CDR3aa: ASSQIAGGNNEQF

j_gene: TRBJ2-1
v_gene: TRBV3-1
abundance: many
CDR3aa: ASSQGGGTYNEQF

j_gene: TRBJ2-7
v_gene: TRBV5-8
abundance: few
CDR3aa: ASSPGWDRGYEQY

j_gene: TRBJ2-7
v_gene: TRBV29-1
abundance: .
CDR3aa: SVTSGRYEQY

j_gene: TRBJ1-1
v_gene: TRBV30
abundance: .
CDR3aa: AWRGAGAAF

j_gene: TRBJ2-3
v_gene: TRBV5-1
abundance: .
CDR3aa: ASSLTSGSKGTDTQY